This T cell receptor beta chain was identified in a study of blood T cell repertoires in COVID-19. Study details: Acute and convalescent COVID-19 specimens originated in the United States, Italy and Spain. T cells, B-cell-depleted T cells, or PBMCs provided the cDNA or gDNA that served as material.

The germline V gene has CDR1 SNHLY and CDR2 FYNNEI. The CDR3 spans 13 residues. Trimming at V came to 6 bases and at J to 6 bases, leaving 7 bases not matched to a gene. Original processing methods: Nucleated cell number was recorded as an estimate derived from reference gene primer amplification. Libraries were prepared by immunoSEQ multiplex PCR; TCRdb keeps only in-frame clonotypes and omits some of them. That table gives V, J and clone size, and the DNA gave D and trimming. The sample lists more than 200,000 clones, around 88% occurring once. The V and J genes are TRBV2 and TRBJ1-1, with TRBD1 matching over 7 bases. The sample taken for sequencing was peripheral blood. The source of this sequence is a woman in her thirties with COVID-19, enrolled during active disease. CDR3 residues: CASRETGVSEAFF. The CDR3 nucleotides read TGTGCCAGCAGGGAAACAGGGGTGTCTGAAGCTTTCTTT.